The 31 T cell receptor beta chains in this list originate from one sample, sequenced in a study of early T cells in non-severe SARS-CoV-2 infection (dated by TCRdb to the early 2020s). The protocol used for the library was 5' RACE. TCRdb lists the instrument as NextSeq 500. The public reads were reprocessed in TCRdb via fastp at Q25 and MiXCR, keeping in-frame beta chains. Entries are consolidated by CDR3 protein sequence, retaining the most common genes and DNA. Counted in this sample were 98,000 or so distinct CDR3 sequences; roughly an eighth of them appeared once. The ten largest clonotypes hold around 3% of the sample. Sample: whole blood. These receptors came from an adult who was a healthcare worker with PCR-confirmed SARS-CoV-2 infection or an uninfected control (not recorded which).

The sample holds many counts of this clonotype. The rearrangement links TRBV6-2 or TRBV6-3 to TRBJ2-7; a weak D match, TRBD2 (5 bases). The CDR3 totals 13 residues. V lost 2 bases to trimming and J lost 3 bases, with 8 bases between them. Germline CDR1 reads MNHEY; CDR2 reads SVGEGT. The CDR3 protein is CASSYMGSYEQYF. The DNA of the CDR3 is TGTGCCAGCAGTTACATGGGGAGCTACGAGCAGTACTTC.

This clonotype has only a few counts. This rearrangement joins TRBV12-3 or TRBV12-4 to TRBJ1-2; D gene uncertain. The CDR3 covers 12 residues. The ends were cut back, 3 bases at V and 3 bases at J, with 5 bases in the middle. This CDR3 is CASSLVHYGYTF. The CDR3 DNA is TGTGCCAGCAGTTTGGTCCACTATGGCTACACCTTC.

There are a few counts of this clonotype. The chain couples TRBV3-1 to TRBJ2-1; D gene uncertain. Trimming took 4 bases from V and 3 from J, leaving 16 bases between them. The germline gives CDR1 LGHDT, CDR2 YNNKEL (reference sequence). CDR3 length equals 16 residues. The CDR3 DNA is TGTGCCAGCAGCCGCCGCCAGGCCGGATACTACAATGAGCAGTTCTTC. The encoded protein is CASSRRQAGYYNEQFF.

V and J are TRBV12-3 or TRBV12-4 and TRBJ2-3; 8 bases map to TRBD2. The CDR3 is made up of 15 amino acids. Trimming took 6 bases from V and 7 from J; bases not matched to a gene: 12. CDR3 sequence reads: CASRDPGRAKNTQYF. The DNA of the CDR3 is TGTGCCAGCAGGGATCCCGGGAGGGCCAAGAATACGCAGTATTTT.

The table lists this clonotype with a few counts. The chain uses TRBV6-5 and TRBJ1-6; 8 bases agree with TRBD1. J was trimmed by 0 bases and V by 5 bases; bases with no gene match: 6. The CDR3 extends over 17 amino acids. The germline V gene encodes CDR1 MNHEY and CDR2 SVGAGI. CDR3 region: CASSRQGSGSYNSPLHF. The CDR3 DNA sequence: TGTGCCAGCAGTCGACAGGGGTCGGGCTCCTATAATTCACCCCTCCACTTT.

The chain has TRBV10-3 and TRBJ2-5; TRBD2 might be the D (6 bases). V was cut by 4 bases and J by 4 bases, with 16 bases left in between. Germline V gene sequence: CDR1 ENHRY, CDR2 SYGVKD. CDR3 size: 15 residues. This chain's CDR3 is CAISGIPGEIETQYF. As DNA, the CDR3 is TGTGCCATCAGTGGCATCCCGGGGGAGATAGAGACCCAGTACTTC.

This clonotype was counted at least ten times. The chain carries TRBV29-1 and TRBJ2-7; tentatively, D is TRBD1 or TRBD2 (6 bases each). Germline CDR1 is SQVTM and CDR2 is ANQGSEA. The CDR3 has 16 amino acids. The V end was cut by 4 bases, the J end by 6 bases, with 25 bases between. Written as DNA, the CDR3 is TGCAGCGTTGGGGGAGCGGAGGGGACACCTATTCGCGAGCAGTACTTC. This codes for CSVGGAEGTPIREQYF.

The chain has TRBV3-1 and TRBJ1-6, with D possibly TRBD1 on 6 matching bases. Trimming stripped 0 bases from V and 0 bases from J, with 12 bases between. The germline V gene encodes CDR1 LGHDT and CDR2 YNNKEL (reference sequence). This CDR3 region has 18 residues. Here the CDR3 reads CASSQDGQFSSYNSPLHF. CDR3 bases: TGTGCCAGCAGCCAAGACGGACAGTTTAGCTCCTATAATTCACCCCTCCACTTT. Based on the CDR3 plus reference TRBV3-1 and TRBJ1-6, the full variable domain is DTAVSQTPKYLVTQMGNDKSIKCEQNLGHDTMYWYKQDSKKFLKIMFSYNNKELIINETVPNRFSPKSPDKAHLNLHINSLELGDSAVYFCASSQDGQFSSYNSPLHFGNGTRLTVT.

Turning to this clonotype: The junction differs from germline at one of its ends, possibly a read error. This chain uses TRBV2 with TRBJ1-1; D gene unclear. The germline V gene encodes CDR1 SNHLY and CDR2 FYNNEI. There are 11 residues in the CDR3. The CDR3 protein is CATSRDTEAFF. CDR3 sequence (DNA): TGTGCCACCAGTAGGGATACTGAAGCTTTCTTT.

V and J are TRBV3-1 and TRBJ2-7; a possible D gene is TRBD1 (6 bases). CDR1 is LGHDT, CDR2 YNNKEL, per germline (reference sequence). V was pared by 4 bases and J by 2 bases, with 12 bases between. The CDR3 is made up of 14 amino acids. The CDR3 nucleotides read TGTGCCAGCAGCCGAGGGGACACTACCTACGAGCAGTACTTC. Amino acid sequence: CASSRGDTTYEQYF.

This clonotype was detected once. This may be a read error, as it is one base from a much larger clone. The gene calls are TRBV27 and TRBJ1-2; 8 nucleotides line up with TRBD1. Germline V gene data show CDR1 as MNHEY and CDR2 as SMNVEV (reference sequence). The trim removed 5 bases at V and 1 base at J, leaving 12 bases unmatched. The CDR3 consists of 17 residues. The CDR3 loop reads CASSPQVRTGLNYGYTF. CDR3 sequence (DNA): TGTGCCAGCAGTCCTCAGGTTCGGACAGGGCTTAACTATGGCTACACCTTC.

The chain combines TRBV7-9 with TRBJ1-4; 11 nucleotides agree with TRBD1. Germline V lookup: CDR1 SEHNR, CDR2 FQNEAQ (reference sequence). The V gene end was trimmed by 4 bases and the J gene end by 4 bases; junction bases not matched to a gene: 2. The CDR3 spans 15 residues. CDR3 bases: TGTGCCAGCAGCTCTGGGACAGGGGGTAATGAAAAACTGTTTTTT. Translating it yields CASSSGTGGNEKLFF. The complete variable domain, with remaining parts taken from reference TRBV7-9 and TRBJ1-4, reads DTGVSQNPRHKITKRGQNVTFRCDPISEHNRLYWYRQTLGQGPEFLTYFQNEAQLEKSRLLSDRFSAERPKGSFSTLEIQRTEQGDSAMYLCASSSGTGGNEKLFFGSGTQLSVL.

This clonotype was recorded many times. The genes are TRBV6-1 and TRBJ1-5; no reliable D call. Trimming took 7 bases from V and 3 from J, leaving 19 bases between them. The CDR3 totals 16 residues. Germline V CDR1 and CDR2: MNHNS, SASEGT. In DNA, the CDR3 is TGTGCCAGCACACCACCCCCTAGAGTTAACAATCAGCCCCAGCATTTT. As protein: CASTPPPRVNNQPQHF.

This clonotype turned up a few times. The chain combines TRBV11-2 with TRBJ2-1; 14 bases map to TRBD2. The CDR3 extends over 18 amino acids. Germline V gives CDR1 SGHAT, CDR2 FQNNGV. V lost 3 bases to trimming and J lost 4 bases; unmatched junction nucleotides: 8. The CDR3 DNA follows: TGTGCCAGCAGCTTCGGGACTAGCGGGAGCCTTCGTTACAATGAGCAGTTCTTC. Translating gives CASSFGTSGSLRYNEQFF. Complete variable domain (other parts from reference TRBV11-2 and TRBJ2-1): EAGVAQSPRYKIIEKRQSVAFWCNPISGHATLYWYQQILGQGPKLLIQFQNNGVVDDSQLPKDRFSAERLKGVDSTLKIQPAKLEDSAVYLCASSFGTSGSLRYNEQFFGPGTRLTVL.

This clonotype has only a few counts. The CDR3 nucleotides are TGCAGTGCTAGAGATCCGAGGGGATCGGGTGAAAAACTGTTTTTT. This sequence encodes CSARDPRGSGEKLFF. The chain employs TRBV20-1 and TRBJ1-4; perhaps TRBD1 as D (5 bases). Germline V gives CDR1 DFQATT, CDR2 SNEGSKA (reference sequence). The length of the CDR3 is 15 residues. V lost 0 bases and J 7 bases, leaving 15 bases between the germline ends.

The rearrangement joins TRBV2 to TRBJ2-5, with D unclear. The CDR3 is 11 residues long. The germline V and J ends were trimmed by 6 bases and 11 bases, with 13 bases remaining between them. The germline V gene has CDR1 SNHLY and CDR2 FYNNEI. The CDR3 DNA reads as TGTGCCAGCAGGGGCGAGACGCCACAGTACTTC. Translated, it gives CASRGETPQYF.

A few counts support this clonotype. The rearrangement joins TRBV6-2 or TRBV6-3 to TRBJ1-2; D ambiguous. Germline V gene sequence: CDR1 MNHEY, CDR2 SVGEGT. Trimming cost V 2 bases and J 8 bases, with 12 bases left between them. The CDR3 spans 13 residues. CDR3 region: CASSYARVGGYTF. In DNA form, the CDR3 reads TGTGCCAGCAGTTACGCCAGAGTGGGCGGCTACACCTTC.

About this clonotype itself: A much larger clone is a single base away; this may be a read error. Likely a read error: the CDR3 ends without its conserved phenylalanine or tryptophan. The chain uses TRBV12-3 or TRBV12-4 and TRBJ1-6; a possible D gene is TRBD1 (5 bases). The length of the CDR3 is 14 residues. The V end lost 4 bases, the J end lost 4 bases, and 8 bases lay between the germline ends. The DNA of the CDR3 is TGTGCCAGCAGTTGGGACCGGTATAATTCACCCCTCCACTAT. Residues: CASSWDRYNSPLHY.

The gene calls are TRBV9 and TRBJ1-5; D is unclear. CDR1 SGDLS and CDR2 YYNGEE come from the germline V gene. The length of the CDR3 is 15 residues. The V and J ends lost 0 bases and 0 bases respectively, with 7 bases between them. CDR3 nucleotide sequence: TGTGCCAGCAGCGTAGACGGGGATAGCAATCAGCCCCAGCATTTT. Translated: CASSVDGDSNQPQHF.

This clonotype was counted between two and nine times. V and J are TRBV24-1 and TRBJ2-1; the D gene could be TRBD1 or TRBD2 (5 bases each). In germline, CDR1 is KGHDR, CDR2 SFDVKD. The CDR3 length is 16 residues. The V end lost 3 bases, the J end lost 4 bases, and 15 bases lay between the germline ends. Here the CDR3 DNA reads TGTGCCACCAGTGATCCCCGATGGGGGTCATACAATGAGCAGTTCTTC. It translates to CATSDPRWGSYNEQFF.

The chain combines TRBV6-2 or TRBV6-3 with TRBJ1-5; unclear D gene. V was trimmed by 5 bases and J by 6 bases, leaving 14 bases between them. This CDR3 comprises 14 residues. Germline V CDR1 and CDR2: MNHEY, SVGEGT. The CDR3 loop is CASSRPSGIQPQHF. CDR3 nucleotide sequence: TGTGCCAGCAGTCGCCCCTCCGGGATTCAGCCCCAGCATTTT.

The chain joins TRBV5-6 to TRBJ1-1, with TRBD1 as a possible D gene (6 bases). The V end lost 4 bases, the J end lost 4 bases, and 17 bases lay between the germline ends. Germline CDR1 reads SGHDT; CDR2 reads YYEEEE. The CDR3 loop spans 15 amino acids. This CDR3 reads CASSPATGVFTEAFF. Written as DNA, the CDR3 is TGTGCCAGCAGCCCTGCGACAGGCGTGTTCACTGAAGCTTTCTTT. Together with reference TRBV5-6 and TRBJ1-1, the CDR3 gives the full variable domain: DAGVTQSPTHLIKTRGQQVTLRCSPKSGHDTVSWYQQALGQGPQFIFQYYEEEERQRGNFPDRFSGHQFPNYSSELNVNALLLGDSALYLCASSPATGVFTEAFFGQGTRLTVV.

This clonotype was recorded many times. CDR3 loop: CASSSSSGANVLTF. The CDR3 DNA reads TGTGCCAGCAGCTCAAGCTCTGGGGCCAACGTCCTGACTTTC. The V call is TRBV3-1, the J call TRBJ2-6, with D unclear. This CDR3 is built from 14 residues. Trimming stripped 5 bases from V and 0 bases from J, with 5 bases between. Germline V CDR1 and CDR2: LGHDT, YNNKEL (reference sequence).

The rearrangement links TRBV14 to TRBJ2-7; D may correspond to TRBD1 or TRBD2 (5 bases each). Per germline, CDR1 SGHDN and CDR2 FVKESK. The CDR3 covers 15 residues. The ends were cut back, 4 bases at V and 5 bases at J, with 18 bases in the middle. CDR3 in DNA: TGTGCCAGCAGCCCATTAGAGGGCAGGGTAGACGAGCAGTACTTC. It yields the protein CASSPLEGRVDEQYF.

The sample holds a few counts of this clonotype. The chain has TRBV28 and TRBJ1-2, with 7 positions matching TRBD1. J was trimmed by 2 bases and V by 6 bases; bases with no gene match: 0. CDR3 length: 12 residues. The germline V gene has CDR1 MDHEN and CDR2 SYDVKM. The CDR3 spells CASRTGNYGYTF. In DNA, the CDR3 is TGTGCCAGCAGGACAGGGAACTATGGCTACACCTTC.

The chain recombines TRBV18 with TRBJ2-2; no definite D call. CDR3 length: 12 residues. Trimming took 2 bases from V and 5 from J, leaving 3 bases between them. Germline V gives CDR1 KGHSH, CDR2 LQKENI. The CDR3 bases are TGTGCCAGCTCACCAAAGACCGGGGAGCTGTTTTTT. Translating gives CASSPKTGELFF.

This clonotype occurred many times. This chain uses TRBV7-2 with TRBJ1-2; D ambiguous. CDR3 length equals 13 residues. Between the trimmed V and J ends, which lost 0 bases and 6 bases, there was a span of 8 bases. Germline CDR1 SGHTA, CDR2 FQGNSA. CDR3 DNA: TGTGCCAGCAGCTTAGCCAGGCCAGATGGCTACACCTTC. Its translation is CASSLARPDGYTF.

This clonotype was recorded at least ten times. The chain recombines TRBV2 with TRBJ1-6, with D possibly TRBD1 on 6 matching bases. Germline V gene lookup returns CDR1 SNHLY and CDR2 FYNNEI. The V end lost 5 bases, the J end lost 14 bases, and 19 bases lay between the germline ends. CDR3 length: 14 residues. The CDR3 nucleotides read TGTGCCAGCAGTCCACTTAAGGGGGAGACGGCCCTCCACTTT. It codes for CASSPLKGETALHF.

This clonotype was picked up a small number of times. The J gene is TRBJ1-6, the V gene TRBV20-1; 9 bases align to TRBD1. CDR1 is DFQATT and CDR2 is SNEGSKA in the germline V gene (reference sequence). J gave up 8 bases and V 5 bases, and 10 bases lay outside the gene matches. The length of the CDR3 is 15 residues. The CDR3 DNA sequence: TGCAGTGCTCCCCCGGGACAGGGCCCCTATTCACCCCTCCACTTT. This gives the protein CSAPPGQGPYSPLHF.

The rearrangement uses TRBV28 and TRBJ1-2; the D gene is possibly TRBD1 (5 bases). Trimming removed 5 bases from V and 6 bases from J, with 13 bases in between. The CDR3 covers 13 residues. The V gene's germline CDR1 is MDHEN and CDR2 SYDVKM. The CDR3, as DNA: TGTGCCAGCAGTACCCCACCGGGGGATGGCTACACCTTC. This gives the protein CASSTPPGDGYTF.

This clonotype has only a few counts. The rearrangement links TRBV11-2 to TRBJ2-6; TRBD2 is a possible D gene (6 bases). CDR3 length equals 19 residues. The ends were cut back, 1 base at V and 4 bases at J, with 20 bases in the middle. The germline CDR1 and CDR2 sequences are SGHAT and FQNNGV. The CDR3 region has the DNA TGTGCCAGCAGCTTAGGCCCTCCCGGGAGCGGAGAGGGGGCCAACGTCCTGACTTTC. This encodes CASSLGPPGSGEGANVLTF.